The rows below give T cell receptor beta chains drawn from one sample of a study of spatial heterogeneity in lung cancer. Via MiXCR, TCRdb re-called the 5' RACE reads, giving one row per CDR3 protein. The sample consists of approximately 11,000 distinct CDR3 sequences, about 9.2% of them appearing once. The sample here was PBMCs, taken at surgery. Receptors originate from a male donor with early-stage non-small cell lung cancer. Both conserved end residues are part of each CDR3. The D gene is left open where the match is weak. Expanded clones get a size class; other rows say once, few or many, or leave the size out.

length: 13; D: NA; size: many; J: TRBJ2-3; V: TRBV15; CDR3: CATSKSPTDTQYF; DNA: TGTGCCACCAGTAAGTCTCCCACAGATACGCAGTATTTT
length: 14; D: NA; size: NA; J: TRBJ2-1; V: TRBV5-4; CDR3: CASRPEAADNEQFF; DNA: TGTGCCAGCCGCCCGGAGGCGGCGGACAATGAGCAGTTCTTC
length: 20; D: NA; size: NA; J: TRBJ2-5; V: TRBV21-1; CDR3: CASSVAGDRGRPKPKETQYF; DNA: TGTGCCAGCAGCGTCGCGGGGGACAGGGGGCGCCCGAAGCCCAAAGAGACCCAGTACTTC
length: 15; D: NA; size: many; J: TRBJ2-1; V: TRBV4-3; CDR3: CASSQDTGFYNEQFF; DNA: TGCGCCAGCAGCCAAGACACAGGGTTCTACAATGAGCAGTTCTTC
length: 12; D: NA; size: many; J: TRBJ2-1; V: TRBV20-1; CDR3: CSARGSPNEQFF; DNA: TGCAGTGCTAGAGGGAGTCCGAATGAGCAGTTCTTC
length: 14; D: NA; size: medium-sized; J: TRBJ2-4; V: TRBV19; CDR3: CAPNPGGAKNIQYF; DNA: TGTGCCCCCAACCCAGGGGGGGCCAAAAACATTCAGTACTTC
length: 15; D: NA; size: NA; J: TRBJ2-3; V: TRBV2; CDR3: CASSEPGSTSDTQYF; DNA: TGTGCCAGCAGTGAGCCCGGCTCAACTAGCGATACGCAGTATTTT
length: 16; D: NA; size: many; J: TRBJ2-7; V: TRBV12-5; CDR3: CASVHFGGAASYEQYF; DNA: TGTGCTAGTGTCCATTTCGGAGGGGCCGCCTCCTACGAGCAGTACTTC
length: 15; D: TRBD1; size: many; J: TRBJ2-7; V: TRBV4-1; CDR3: CASSQGTGGAYEQYF; DNA: TGCGCCAGCAGCCAAGGGACAGGGGGCGCGTACGAGCAGTACTTC
length: 15; D: NA; size: many; J: TRBJ2-1; V: TRBV29-1; CDR3: CSVPQGGRAYNEQFF; DNA: TGCAGCGTACCACAGGGGGGGCGCGCCTACAATGAGCAGTTCTTC
length: 18; D: TRBD2; size: many; J: TRBJ2-3; V: TRBV7-9; CDR3: CASSPGGGGETYTDTQYF; DNA: TGTGCCAGCAGCCCCGGCGGCGGGGGGGAAACCTACACAGATACGCAGTATTTT
length: 15; D: NA; size: few; J: TRBJ2-2; V: TRBV6-6; CDR3: CASRKLRENTGELFF; DNA: TGTGCCAGCCGAAAGTTGCGGGAAAACACCGGGGAGCTGTTTTTT
length: 15; D: NA; size: many; J: TRBJ2-7; V: TRBV30; CDR3: CAWRPPSRRPYEQYF; DNA: TGTGCCTGGAGACCCCCGAGCAGGAGACCCTACGAGCAGTACTTC